This T cell receptor (beta chain) was sequenced in a study of T-cell reconstitution after alpha-beta-depleted transplantation in children. Library preparation (for TCRbeta) was performed with unique molecular identifiers. TCRdb re-derived calls from the PCR reads in MiXCR, one entry per CDR3 protein. The sample includes 4,000 or so distinct CDR3 sequences, about 9.1% of them seen just once. Germline V CDR1 and CDR2: SQVTM, ANQGSEA. There are 11 residues in the CDR3. This clonotype was detected once. Compared with germline, one end of the junction differs, possibly owing to a read error. The source is a male patient aged 2-9 years who had a stem cell transplant for acute lymphoblastic leukemia, so the T cells may come from the graft donor. The sequencing here drew on PBMCs, mostly from graft donor cells, taken 180 days after TCRalphabeta/CD19-depleted stem cell transplant. The gene calls are TRBV29-1 and TRBJ2-2, with TRBD2 as a possible D gene (5 bases). The CDR3, as DNA: TGCTGCGTTGTAAACCCTGGGGAGCTGTTTTTC. Translated: CCVVNPGELFF.